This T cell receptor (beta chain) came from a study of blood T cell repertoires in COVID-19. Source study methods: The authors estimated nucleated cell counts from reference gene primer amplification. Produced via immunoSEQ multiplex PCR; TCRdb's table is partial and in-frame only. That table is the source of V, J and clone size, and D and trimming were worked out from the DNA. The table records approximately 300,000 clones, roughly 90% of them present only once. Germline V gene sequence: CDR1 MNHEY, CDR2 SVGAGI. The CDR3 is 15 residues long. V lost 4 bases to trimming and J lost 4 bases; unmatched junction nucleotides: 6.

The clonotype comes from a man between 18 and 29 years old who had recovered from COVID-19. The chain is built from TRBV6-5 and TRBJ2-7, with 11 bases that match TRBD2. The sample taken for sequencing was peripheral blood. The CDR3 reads CASSFASGGIYEQYF. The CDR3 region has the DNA TGTGCCAGCAGTTTCGCTAGCGGGGGGATATACGAGCAGTACTTC.